The 18 T cell receptor beta chains below come from one sample, sequenced in a study of blood T cell repertoires in COVID-19. Method: immunoSEQ multiplex PCR; TCRdb's copy keeps in-frame clones and lacks some. The table lists hundreds of thousands of clones, roughly nine tenths of them singletons. Sample: peripheral blood. These receptors were collected from a woman between 18 and 29 years old who had recovered from COVID-19.

There are a few counts of this clone. V and J are TRBV6-5 and TRBJ2-7; D gene uncertain. CDR3 length: 13 residues. Germline values: CDR1 MNHEY, CDR2 SVGAGI. Trimming pared 4 bases from V and 5 bases from J, leaving 12 bases between. CDR3 in amino acids: CASSLGPKDEQYF. DNA for the CDR3: TGTGCCAGCAGTTTGGGCCCCAAGGACGAGCAGTACTTC.

The sample holds one count of this clone. CDR3: CASSERWKLFF. The CDR3, as DNA: TGTGCCAGCAGTGAGCGTTGGAAACTGTTTTTT. The chain employs TRBV25-1 and TRBJ1-4; D remains unclear. There are 11 residues in the CDR3. V was cut by 3 bases and J by 11 bases, with 7 bases left in between. The V gene's germline CDR1 is MGHDK and CDR2 SYGVNS.

The chain has TRBV5-1 and TRBJ2-6; D is possibly TRBD1 (6 bases). The germline V gene has CDR1 SGHRS and CDR2 YFSETQ. V lost 1 base and J 3 bases, leaving 8 bases between the germline ends. The CDR3 contains 15 residues. CDR3 protein: CASSLSGVGANVLTF. CDR3 DNA: TGCGCCAGCAGCTTGTCAGGGGTTGGGGCCAACGTCCTGACTTTC. Full variable domain (outside the CDR3, taken from reference TRBV5-1 and TRBJ2-6): KAGVTQTPRYLIKTRGQQVTLSCSPISGHRSVSWYQQTPGQGLQFLFEYFSETQRNKGNFPGRFSGRQFSNSRSEMNVSTLELGDSALYLCASSLSGVGANVLTFGAGSRLTVL.

J is TRBJ2-1 and V is TRBV20-1, with 11 nucleotides matching TRBD2. CDR3 length equals 16 residues. Germline trimming cut 3 bases from V and 7 bases from J; bases unmatched to any gene: 11. Germline V lookup: CDR1 DFQATT, CDR2 SNEGSKA (reference sequence). DNA for the CDR3: TGCAGTGCTAGTGGGGAGGGGACTAGCGGACTTAATGAGCAGTTCTTC. Translation gives CSASGEGTSGLNEQFF.

V usage is TRBV10-2 and J usage is TRBJ2-7; D is undetermined. The CDR3 extends over 12 amino acids. The germline CDR1 and CDR2 sequences are WSHSY and SAAADI. V was pared by 8 bases and J by 3 bases, with 11 bases between. The CDR3: CASEDSYYEQYF. The DNA for the CDR3 is TGCGCCAGCGAAGACTCTTACTACGAGCAGTACTTC.

This clone came up once. This sequence joins TRBV30 and TRBJ1-2; no clear D gene. The CDR3 covers 14 residues. Trimming stripped 0 bases from V and 6 bases from J, with 14 bases between. Germline V gene data show CDR1 as GTSNPN and CDR2 as SVGIG (reference sequence). The CDR3 DNA reads as TGTGCCTGGAGTGTAAGTGCGGGCTCCCATGGCTACACCTTC. Its translation is CAWSVSAGSHGYTF.

This chain joins TRBV7-4 and TRBJ2-7, with 8 bases that match TRBD1. The length of the CDR3 is 14 residues. Germline CDR1 is SGHVT and CDR2 is SQSDAQ. The V gene end was trimmed by 1 base and the J gene end by 4 bases; junction bases not matched to a gene: 3. In nucleotides, the CDR3 is TGTGCCAGCAGCTTAGGGCAGGGGGCTTACGAGCAGTACTTC. This encodes CASSLGQGAYEQYF.

The chain is built from TRBV7-8 and TRBJ2-1; 12 nucleotides line up with TRBD2. Looked up from germline, CDR1 is SGHVS and CDR2 is FQNEAQ. There are 16 residues in the CDR3. V trimming: 0 bases; J trimming: 7 bases; junction bases outside the gene matches: 4. Here the CDR3 DNA reads TGTGCCAGCAGCTTAGCACTAGCGGGAGGTTGGAATGAGCAGTTCTTC. Protein: CASSLALAGGWNEQFF.

This clone came up once. CDR3 loop: CASSPSGGRATYEQYF. The CDR3 DNA reads as TGTGCCAGCTCACCGTCCGGAGGCCGCGCGACCTACGAGCAGTACTTC. This chain joins TRBV18 and TRBJ2-7; maybe TRBD2 (5 bases). V lost 3 bases to trimming and J lost 2 bases, with 17 bases between them. The CDR3 runs 16 residues. Per germline, CDR1 KGHSH and CDR2 LQKENI. The entire variable domain, with the rest obtained from reference TRBV18 and TRBJ2-7, is as follows: NAGVMQNPRHLVRRRGQEARLRCSPMKGHSHVYWYRQLPEEGLKFMVYLQKENIIDESGMPKERFSAEFPKEGPSILRIQQVVRGDSAAYFCASSPSGGRATYEQYFGPGTRLTVT.

The gene calls are TRBV9 and TRBJ1-2; tentative D call: TRBD1 (5 bases). This CDR3 region has 12 residues. V was trimmed by 3 bases and J by 8 bases, leaving 11 bases between them. Germline assignment: CDR1 SGDLS and CDR2 YYNGEE. DNA of the CDR3: TGTGCCAGCAGCGCTCAGGGCCGGGGCTACACCTTC. Residues: CASSAQGRGYTF.

CDR3 loop: CASQGSNQPQHF. The CDR3 coding sequence is TGTGCCAGCCAGGGAAGCAATCAGCCCCAGCATTTT. The V call is TRBV14, the J call TRBJ1-5, with a weak D call TRBD1 (5 bases). Trimming pared 8 bases from V and 1 base from J, leaving 6 bases between. This CDR3 has 12 residues. Germline CDR1 SGHDN, CDR2 FVKESK.

This clone was observed a handful of times. The chain employs TRBV27 and TRBJ1-6; D is unclear. Trimming took 3 bases from V and 7 from J, leaving 7 bases between them. The CDR3 runs 13 residues. Germline V gives CDR1 MNHEY, CDR2 SMNVEV (reference sequence). The CDR3 region has the DNA TGTGCCAGCAGTTTTTCCAGGAATTCACCCCTCCACTTT. It encodes CASSFSRNSPLHF.

The chain recombines TRBV6-5 with TRBJ2-6; TRBD1 aligns across 7 bases. The germline V gene encodes CDR1 MNHEY and CDR2 SVGAGI. V lost 7 bases to trimming and J lost 0 bases; unmatched junction nucleotides: 0. CDR3 length: 14 amino acids. CDR3 coding DNA: TGTGCCAGCAACAGGGGCTCTGGGGCCAACGTCCTGACTTTC. This sequence encodes CASNRGSGANVLTF.

The rearrangement uses TRBV7-9 and TRBJ2-1, with 13 bases identical to TRBD2. The germline V gene has CDR1 SEHNR and CDR2 FQNEAQ (reference sequence). CDR3 size: 15 residues. The V and J ends lost 4 bases and 5 bases, in that order; junction bases with no gene match: 2. The CDR3 DNA is TGTGCCAGCAGCTGGGGGACTAGCGGGAACAATGAGCAGTTCTTC. Amino acid sequence: CASSWGTSGNNEQFF.

The V call is TRBV12-5, the J call TRBJ2-5; 8 bases are a match to TRBD2. Germline V gives CDR1 LGHNT, CDR2 FRNRAP. This CDR3 comprises 16 residues. V lost 1 base to trimming and J lost 3 bases; unmatched junction nucleotides: 7. Here the CDR3 reads CASGLGQTSAEETQYF. The CDR3 DNA reads as TGTGCTAGTGGTTTGGGCCAGACTAGCGCAGAAGAGACCCAGTACTTC.

The chain couples TRBV27 to TRBJ2-2; tentative D call: TRBD1 (6 bases). The ends were cut back, 3 bases at V and 3 bases at J, with 17 bases in the middle. Germline loops: CDR1 MNHEY, CDR2 SMNVEV (reference sequence). This CDR3 region has 17 residues. Here the CDR3 reads CASSFGQGFRYTGELFF. CDR3 nucleotide sequence: TGTGCCAGCAGTTTCGGCCAGGGGTTTCGGTACACCGGGGAGCTGTTTTTT.

The chain uses TRBV21-1 and TRBJ2-2; the table names TRBD2, a call not compared with the DNA. TRBV21-1 is given as a pseudogene. The CDR3 totals 16 residues. CDR3 region: CASSKVMRVNTGELFF. The CDR3 bases are TGTGCCAGCAGCAAAGTTATGAGGGTTAACACCGGGGAGCTGTTTTTT.

The chain links TRBV7-2 to TRBJ2-1, with 7 bases that match TRBD2. The junction had 5 bases not matched to a gene; V was cut back by 4 bases and J by 5 bases. The length of the CDR3 is 14 residues. Germline V lookup: CDR1 SGHTA, CDR2 FQGNSA. The CDR3 nucleotides read TGTGCCAGCAGCTGGGCTAGCGGAAACAATGAGCAGTTCTTC. Encoded protein: CASSWASGNNEQFF.